The rows below give T cell receptor beta chains drawn from one sample of a study of response to subunit inactivated influenza vaccine. TCRdb recomputed calls from the RT-PCR reads with MiXCR, one row per CDR3 protein. The sample lists 290,000 or so distinct CDR3 sequences, 22% occurring once. The specimen comprised PBMCs from blood, sampled 21 months after vaccination. All receptors come from a man between 45 and 75 years old who received an inactivated influenza vaccine. Each CDR3 is given without its conserved first and last residue. Each record gives: J gene, CDR3 length, V gene, CDR3 protein.

j_gene: TRBJ1-5
len: 15
v_gene: TRBV4-3
CDR3aa: ASSQAFRRDSSQPQH

j_gene: TRBJ1-2
len: 15
v_gene: TRBV11-2
CDR3aa: ASSLHPTKTAHYGYT

j_gene: TRBJ1-1
len: 14
v_gene: TRBV7-2
CDR3aa: ASSLHQGVRYTEAF

j_gene: TRBJ1-1
len: 13
v_gene: TRBV6-5
CDR3aa: ASSYLGVGYTEAF

j_gene: TRBJ1-3
len: 13
v_gene: TRBV29-1
CDR3aa: SVEDRTVSGNTIY

j_gene: TRBJ2-3
len: 13
v_gene: TRBV5-5
CDR3aa: ASRGEGFRTDTQY

j_gene: TRBJ1-4
len: 12
v_gene: TRBV11-1
CDR3aa: ASSLRGLREKLF

j_gene: TRBJ1-1
len: 12
v_gene: TRBV6-1
CDR3aa: ASSLQPARTEAF

j_gene: TRBJ2-3
len: 17
v_gene: TRBV7-6
CDR3aa: ASSSTPLPGGVTTDTQY

j_gene: TRBJ2-7
len: 11
v_gene: TRBV7-9
CDR3aa: ASSTGGLHEQY

j_gene: TRBJ2-1
len: 14
v_gene: TRBV20-1
CDR3aa: SAPRRAGRSYNEQF

j_gene: TRBJ1-5
len: 12
v_gene: TRBV20-1
CDR3aa: SASGTGNNQPQH

j_gene: TRBJ1-5
len: 13
v_gene: TRBV12-3/TRBV12-4
CDR3aa: ASSLLSNSNQPQH

j_gene: TRBJ2-2
len: 12
v_gene: TRBV7-2
CDR3aa: ASSLTGGTGELF

j_gene: TRBJ2-2
len: 13
v_gene: TRBV28
CDR3aa: ASTQAQGAIGELF

j_gene: TRBJ2-1
len: 13
v_gene: TRBV20-1
CDR3aa: SAPPAVAGSNEQF

j_gene: TRBJ1-4
len: 15
v_gene: TRBV6-2/TRBV6-3
CDR3aa: ASSLRTSTGTNEKLF

j_gene: TRBJ1-3
len: 13
v_gene: TRBV24-1
CDR3aa: ATSDSKSSGNTIY

j_gene: TRBJ2-5
len: 11
v_gene: TRBV20-1
CDR3aa: SARPARKETQY

j_gene: TRBJ1-1
len: 11
v_gene: TRBV11-1
CDR3aa: ASRQLMNTEAF

j_gene: TRBJ2-2
len: 13
v_gene: TRBV6-2/TRBV6-3
CDR3aa: ASSYPGTDTGELF

j_gene: TRBJ1-1
len: 12
v_gene: TRBV27
CDR3aa: ASRSSLQSSEAF

j_gene: TRBJ1-4
len: 11
v_gene: TRBV28
CDR3aa: ASSRPGQAGLF

j_gene: TRBJ1-2
len: 12
v_gene: TRBV12-3/TRBV12-4
CDR3aa: ASTRQGAYHGYT

j_gene: TRBJ2-3
len: 11
v_gene: TRBV3-1
CDR3aa: ASSRGTADTQY

j_gene: TRBJ2-7
len: 12
v_gene: TRBV7-8
CDR3aa: ASSHGRWDSPQY

j_gene: TRBJ1-3
len: 16
v_gene: TRBV3-1
CDR3aa: ASSQDPGTVISGNTIY

j_gene: TRBJ2-1
len: 14
v_gene: TRBV20-1
CDR3aa: SARRTAYSSYNEQF

j_gene: TRBJ2-1
len: 15
v_gene: TRBV15
CDR3aa: ATSRGGWVPLYNEQF

j_gene: TRBJ1-6
len: 12
v_gene: TRBV12-3/TRBV12-4
CDR3aa: ASSSRRTNSPLH